A selection of T cell receptor beta chains follows, all from one sample in a study of a mutant IDH1 vaccine in newly diagnosed glioma. Measured with immunoSEQ multiplex PCR; TCRdb has only the in-frame clones, and not every one. The table includes some 29,000 clones, roughly 80% detected once. No cognate antigen is known for these TCRs. This specimen consisted of PBMCs, obtained from a glioma patient whose treatment included an IDH1 peptide vaccine. The receptors come from a woman in her 30s with glioma. CDR3s include the opening cysteine and the closing phenylalanine or tryptophan. A D gene is named only where the DNA matches it firmly. A row's size may be missing; if present it is once, few, many or a size class.

v_gene: TRBV2
abundance: .
d_gene: TRBD2
j_gene: TRBJ2-7
CDR3aa: CASSEGLRNEQYF
CDR3nt: TGTGCCAGCAGTGAGGGACTAAGAAACGAGCAGTACTTC

v_gene: TRBV29-1
abundance: .
d_gene: .
j_gene: TRBJ1-2
CDR3aa: CSVPVPYGYTF
CDR3nt: TGCAGCGTTCCCGTTCCTTATGGCTACACCTTC

v_gene: TRBV29-1
abundance: .
d_gene: TRBD1
j_gene: TRBJ2-2
CDR3aa: CSGGQGSSTGELFF
CDR3nt: TGCAGCGGAGGACAGGGATCGAGCACCGGGGAGCTGTTTTTT

v_gene: TRBV19
abundance: .
d_gene: .
j_gene: TRBJ1-2
CDR3aa: CASSKGDLYGYTF
CDR3nt: TGTGCCAGTAGTAAGGGGGACCTCTATGGCTACACCTTC

v_gene: TRBV15
abundance: .
d_gene: .
j_gene: TRBJ1-1
CDR3aa: CATSRDLGGSVEAFF
CDR3nt: TGTGCCACCAGCAGAGATCTTGGAGGATCGGTTGAAGCTTTCTTT

v_gene: TRBV6-1
abundance: .
d_gene: TRBD1
j_gene: TRBJ1-3
CDR3aa: CASSSAGQGGNTIYF
CDR3nt: TGTGCCAGCAGTTCGGCGGGACAGGGGGGAAACACCATATATTTT

v_gene: TRBV4-1
abundance: .
d_gene: .
j_gene: TRBJ1-1
CDR3aa: CASSLIQGGELNTEAFF
CDR3nt: TGCGCCAGCAGCCTCATACAGGGAGGAGAGTTGAACACTGAAGCTTTCTTT

v_gene: TRBV5-1
abundance: medium-sized
d_gene: .
j_gene: TRBJ1-4
CDR3aa: CASSLAGGVNEKLFF
CDR3nt: TGCGCCAGCAGCTTGGCCGGGGGAGTTAATGAAAAACTGTTTTTT

v_gene: TRBV11-2
abundance: .
d_gene: .
j_gene: TRBJ1-6
CDR3aa: CASSHGSNNSPLHF
CDR3nt: TGTGCCAGCAGCCACGGGTCTAATAATTCACCCCTCCACTTT

v_gene: TRBV6-5
abundance: .
d_gene: TRBD1
j_gene: TRBJ2-7
CDR3aa: CASSYSPRQGAIQQYF
CDR3nt: TGTGCCAGCAGTTACTCCCCTAGACAGGGGGCGATTCAGCAGTACTTC

v_gene: TRBV6-5
abundance: .
d_gene: TRBD1
j_gene: TRBJ1-1
CDR3aa: CASSSLTGGRTEAFF
CDR3nt: TGTGCCAGCAGTTCCCTGACAGGGGGGCGGACTGAAGCTTTCTTT

v_gene: TRBV5-6
abundance: .
d_gene: .
j_gene: TRBJ1-2
CDR3aa: CASRPAGAAYYGYTF
CDR3nt: TGTGCCAGCAGACCTGCCGGGGCAGCCTACTATGGCTACACCTTC

v_gene: TRBV7-2
abundance: .
d_gene: .
j_gene: TRBJ2-7
CDR3aa: CASSPTQVGEQYF
CDR3nt: TGTGCCAGCAGCCCAACCCAGGTGGGTGAGCAGTACTTC

v_gene: TRBV7-7
abundance: .
d_gene: .
j_gene: TRBJ1-1
CDR3aa: CASSLSRDTEAFF
CDR3nt: TGTGCCAGCAGCTTGAGTCGGGACACTGAAGCTTTCTTT

v_gene: TRBV9
abundance: once
d_gene: .
j_gene: TRBJ1-2
CDR3aa: CASTLDGPNYGYTF
CDR3nt: TGTGCCAGCACCCTCGATGGGCCTAACTATGGCTACACCTTC

v_gene: TRBV6-1
abundance: .
d_gene: TRBD1
j_gene: TRBJ1-5
CDR3aa: CASSITGVRQPQHF
CDR3nt: TGTGCCAGCAGTATAACAGGGGTGAGGCAGCCCCAGCATTTT

v_gene: TRBV10-3
abundance: few
d_gene: .
j_gene: TRBJ1-5
CDR3aa: CAISESGASNQPQHF
CDR3nt: TGTGCCATCAGTGAGTCGGGGGCTAGCAATCAGCCCCAGCATTTT

v_gene: TRBV7-9
abundance: .
d_gene: .
j_gene: TRBJ1-4
CDR3aa: CASDKWSGGTNEKLFF
CDR3nt: TGTGCCAGCGATAAGTGGTCGGGGGGGACTAATGAAAAACTGTTTTTT

v_gene: TRBV19
abundance: large
d_gene: TRBD1
j_gene: TRBJ2-3
CDR3aa: CASSPTGASTDTQYF
CDR3nt: TGTGCCAGTAGCCCCACAGGGGCGAGCACAGATACGCAGTATTTT

v_gene: TRBV11-1
abundance: .
d_gene: .
j_gene: TRBJ2-7
CDR3aa: CASSSYYEQYF
CDR3nt: TGTGCCAGCAGCTCCTACTACGAGCAGTACTTC

v_gene: TRBV7-8
abundance: .
d_gene: .
j_gene: TRBJ2-5
CDR3aa: CASSWRPNVRVQETQYF
CDR3nt: TGTGCCAGCAGCTGGAGACCCAACGTGAGGGTCCAAGAGACCCAGTACTTC

v_gene: TRBV4-1
abundance: .
d_gene: TRBD2
j_gene: TRBJ2-5
CDR3aa: CASSQDPALAGGQETQYF
CDR3nt: TGCGCCAGCAGCCAAGATCCGGCGCTAGCGGGGGGTCAAGAGACCCAGTACTTC

v_gene: TRBV2
abundance: .
d_gene: .
j_gene: TRBJ2-5
CDR3aa: CASSDSGFQETQYF
CDR3nt: TGTGCCAGCAGTGATTCAGGGTTCCAAGAGACCCAGTACTTC

v_gene: TRBV5-1
abundance: once
d_gene: .
j_gene: TRBJ2-1
CDR3aa: CASSAQGSEQFF
CDR3nt: TGCGCCAGCAGCGCACAGGGCTCTGAGCAGTTCTTC

v_gene: TRBV6-5
abundance: .
d_gene: TRBD2
j_gene: TRBJ2-1
CDR3aa: CASSSTLAGGHYEQFF
CDR3nt: TGTGCCAGCAGTTCCACGCTAGCGGGGGGGCACTATGAGCAGTTCTTC

v_gene: TRBV5-1
abundance: .
d_gene: .
j_gene: TRBJ2-7
CDR3aa: CASSAKSLGLYEQYF
CDR3nt: TGCGCCAGCAGCGCAAAATCCCTGGGGCTCTACGAGCAGTACTTC

v_gene: TRBV19
abundance: once
d_gene: TRBD2
j_gene: TRBJ2-7
CDR3aa: CASSMGGGGRIYEQYF
CDR3nt: TGTGCCAGTAGTATGGGGGGGGGAGGTCGGATCTACGAGCAGTACTTC

v_gene: TRBV6-5
abundance: medium-sized
d_gene: .
j_gene: TRBJ2-2
CDR3aa: CASSYDSVNTGELFF
CDR3nt: TGTGCCAGCAGTTACGACAGTGTGAACACCGGGGAGCTGTTTTTT

v_gene: TRBV4-2
abundance: .
d_gene: TRBD1
j_gene: TRBJ1-2
CDR3aa: CASSPGPGQQYGYTF
CDR3nt: TGTGCCAGCAGCCCAGGGCCGGGACAGCAATATGGCTACACCTTC

v_gene: TRBV14
abundance: .
d_gene: .
j_gene: TRBJ2-1
CDR3aa: CASSQEGPSEQFF
CDR3nt: TGTGCCAGCAGCCAAGAGGGTCCGAGTGAGCAGTTCTTC

v_gene: TRBV10-3
abundance: .
d_gene: TRBD1
j_gene: TRBJ1-1
CDR3aa: CAITAGGRGSTEAFF
CDR3nt: TGTGCCATCACCGCAGGGGGCCGGGGCAGCACTGAAGCTTTCTTT

v_gene: TRBV5-8
abundance: .
d_gene: TRBD1
j_gene: TRBJ1-5
CDR3aa: CASSDGQGNQPQHF
CDR3nt: TGTGCCAGCAGCGACGGACAGGGGAATCAGCCCCAGCATTTT